This T cell receptor (beta chain) comes out of a study of blood T cell dynamics during melanoma immunotherapy. Study-wide results and caveats: Clones driving repertoire changes may be melanoma-specific or general immune activation.

With regard to this clone: As yet, its antigen is unknown.

Only in-frame clones appear in the TCRdb table, and some are missing; sequencing was by immunoSEQ multiplex PCR. The table has several thousand clones, 81% seen once. Indicated time point: pre-treatment baseline. Sampling occurred pretreatment (T0) and at week 3 (W3), after cycle one of checkpoint blockade. Apart from a couple of fast progressors, RECIST 1.1 response was judged 12 weeks post-infusion. This receptor was taken from a human donor with melanoma. Sample: blood, taken from a patient treated with checkpoint blockade.

The CDR3 DNA follows: TGTGCCAGCTCAGGCCGGAACACTGAAGCTTTCTTT. It translates to CASSGRNTEAFF. The chain uses TRBV6-5 and TRBJ1-1; unclear D gene. The CDR3 sequence is 12 residues long. Germline V lookup: CDR1 MNHEY, CDR2 SVGAGI. V lost 8 bases and J 1 base, leaving 8 bases between the germline ends.